These 14 T cell receptor beta chains were sequenced from one sample in a study of blood T cell repertoires in COVID-19. Assay used: immunoSEQ multiplex PCR; TCRdb lists only in-frame clones, some missing. The sample lists approximately 230,000 clones; less than 85% were seen once. The sequenced sample was peripheral blood. The receptors were gathered from a woman older than 75 with active or convalescent COVID-19.

The rearrangement links TRBV7-8 to TRBJ2-1; the D gene is possibly TRBD1 (5 bases). CDR1 is SGHVS and CDR2 is FQNEAQ in the germline V gene. The CDR3 totals 14 residues. Trimming left V 4 bases short and J 13 bases short, with 20 bases between. DNA for the CDR3: TGTGCCAGCAGCTCCTTCTCGAATCCGGACACCCAGTTCTTC. Translated: CASSSFSNPDTQFF. The entire variable domain, with the rest obtained from reference TRBV7-8 and TRBJ2-1, is as follows: GAGVSQSPRYKVAKRGQDVALRCDPISGHVSLFWYQQALGQGPEFLTYFQNEAQLDKSGLPSDRFFAERPEGSVSTLKIQRTQQEDSAVYLCASSSFSNPDTQFFGPGTRLTVL.

V usage is TRBV7-9 and J usage is TRBJ1-2, with TRBD1 matching over 8 bases. The CDR3 consists of 14 residues. Germline V gene lookup returns CDR1 SEHNR and CDR2 FQNEAQ (reference sequence). The V gene end was trimmed by 5 bases and the J gene end by 5 bases; junction bases not matched to a gene: 7. CDR3 nucleotide sequence: TGTGCCAGCAGCAACACAGGGGGGATTTATGGCTACACCTTC. As protein: CASSNTGGIYGYTF.

Only one count was recorded for this clone. The chain combines TRBV25-1 with TRBJ2-5; 11 bases align to TRBD2. J gave up 6 bases and V 4 bases, and 7 bases lay outside the gene matches. CDR1 is MGHDK, CDR2 SYGVNS, per germline. This CDR3 is built from 15 residues. In DNA, the CDR3 is TGTGCCAGCAGTGCCGGGACTAGCGGAGAGCAGACCCAGTACTTC. It translates to CASSAGTSGEQTQYF.

The chain is built from TRBV7-9 and TRBJ2-3; 10 bases match TRBD2. Germline V gene data show CDR1 as SEHNR and CDR2 as FQNEAQ (reference sequence). J was trimmed by 4 bases and V by 4 bases; bases with no gene match: 8. The CDR3 covers 16 residues. In DNA, the CDR3 is TGTGCCAGCAGCTCCCAAGCGGGGGGGCTACCAGATACGCAGTATTTT. As protein: CASSSQAGGLPDTQYF.

CDR3 residues: CASSSSGYGYTF. For the CDR3, the DNA is TGTGCCAGCAGTTCCTCAGGGTATGGCTACACCTTC. The J gene is TRBJ1-2, the V gene TRBV27; weak D call: TRBD1 (5 bases). CDR3 length: 12 residues. Trimming stripped 4 bases from V and 5 bases from J, with 8 bases between. CDR1 is MNHEY, CDR2 SMNVEV, per germline (reference sequence).

The chain has TRBV7-9 and TRBJ2-5, with 9 bases aligning to TRBD1. This CDR3 region has 13 residues. Germline assignment: CDR1 SEHNR and CDR2 FQNEAQ (reference sequence). V lost 5 bases, J lost 4 bases, and 2 bases stayed unmatched. The CDR3 sequence is CASSLQGAETQYF. The CDR3 DNA reads TGTGCCAGCAGCCTACAGGGGGCAGAGACCCAGTACTTC.

The gene calls are TRBV7-9 and TRBJ2-7; D is unresolved. Germline CDR1 and CDR2: SEHNR and FQNEAQ (reference sequence). V lost 3 bases to trimming and J lost 5 bases, with 5 bases between them. The CDR3 is made up of 11 amino acids. The CDR3 spells CASSFGDEQYF. The CDR3 DNA is TGTGCCAGCAGCTTCGGAGACGAGCAGTACTTC.

The gene calls are TRBV3-1 (or the pseudogene TRBV3-2) and TRBJ2-1; 9 bases agree with TRBD2. CDR1 is LGHDT and CDR2 is YNNKEL in the germline V gene (reference sequence). Trimming at V came to 4 bases and at J to 9 bases, leaving 10 bases not matched to a gene. The CDR3 is 15 amino acids. The CDR3 region has the DNA TGTGCCAGCAGCCTAGCGGGAGTATCGGGGGTTGAGCAGTTCTTC. This encodes CASSLAGVSGVEQFF.

The chain uses TRBV18 and TRBJ1-3; D may be TRBD1 (6 bases). Trimming cost V 4 bases and J 7 bases, with 14 bases left between them. Germline V gene lookup returns CDR1 KGHSH and CDR2 LQKENI. The CDR3 is 14 residues long. CDR3 amino acids: CASSQDSLGNTIYF. The CDR3 bases are TGTGCCAGCTCACAGGACAGCCTCGGGAACACCATATATTTT.

This clone was seen only once. This chain uses TRBV5-1 with TRBJ2-1, with 9 bases aligning to TRBD2. J gave up 0 bases and V 3 bases, and 16 bases lay outside the gene matches. From germline, CDR1 is SGHRS and CDR2 YFSETQ. The CDR3 sequence is 20 residues long. The CDR3 sequence: CASSSKASGTVLGSYNEQFF. CDR3 DNA: TGCGCCAGCAGCTCGAAAGCTAGCGGGACCGTACTGGGCTCCTACAATGAGCAGTTCTTC.

CDR3 DNA sequence: TGTGCCAGCAGTTTTAAGCGCGAGCAGTACTTC. This codes for CASSFKREQYF. The chain has TRBV28 and TRBJ2-7; D is uncertain. The V and J ends lost 3 bases and 6 bases respectively, with 6 bases between them. Germline values: CDR1 MDHEN, CDR2 SYDVKM. This CDR3 is built from 11 residues.

The chain couples TRBV5-1 to TRBJ2-3, with TRBD2 matching 9 bases. The CDR3 sequence is 15 residues long. Germline CDR1 and CDR2: SGHRS and YFSETQ. J lost 1 base, V lost 0 bases, and 0 bases had no gene match. The CDR3: CASSLGTSGTDTQYF. The DNA for the CDR3 is TGCGCCAGCAGCTTGGGGACTAGCGGCACAGATACGCAGTATTTT.

The chain carries TRBV6-5 and TRBJ2-4, with a weak D call TRBD2 (5 bases). The CDR3 spans 15 residues. Germline CDR1 reads MNHEY; CDR2 reads SVGAGI. Deletions cut 8 bases from V and 3 bases from J, with 17 bases between. The CDR3 nucleotides are TGTGCCAGCCGACTGGGGTCCGGGGTCAAAAACATTCAGTACTTC. The encoded protein is CASRLGSGVKNIQYF.

The chain carries TRBV6-5 and TRBJ2-5; TRBD2 matches at 8 bases. In germline, CDR1 is MNHEY, CDR2 SVGAGI. Trimming removed 2 bases from V and 5 bases from J; junction bases left unmatched: 7. The CDR3 is made up of 15 amino acids. CDR3 sequence (DNA): TGTGCCAGCAGTTACGTCAGGGGCGGGGGGGAGACCCAGTACTTC. Translation: CASSYVRGGGETQYF.